A selection of T cell receptor beta chains follows, all from one sample in a study of T-cell memory formation after mild COVID-19. MiXCR was run by TCRdb on the 5' RACE reads, yielding one entry per CDR3 protein. The table lists 300,000 to 400,000 distinct CDR3 sequences, 25% to 30% of them singletons. Specimen: PBMCs or a T cell subset sorted from them (not recorded which). All receptors derive from an adult woman who had mild COVID-19 (a few samples of this study predate the infection). Cell type and time point are not known. CDR3s include the opening cysteine and the closing phenylalanine or tryptophan. The order of the fields is D gene, J gene, V gene, clone size, CDR3 protein, CDR3 DNA. D genes are given only for firm matches. Clone size is stated in some rows and not others, as once, few, many or a class when expanded.

>-|TRBJ2-1|TRBV12-3/TRBV12-4|-
CASSISGAYNEQFF
TGTGCCAGCAGTATTAGCGGAGCTTACAATGAGCAGTTCTTC
>-|TRBJ1-6|TRBV5-5|once
CASSLVRGSPLHF
TGTGCCAGCAGCTTGGTCAGGGGTTCACCCCTCCACTTT
>-|TRBJ2-5|TRBV11-3|-
CASSAHTRTQYF
TGTGCCAGCAGCGCCCATACGCGGACCCAGTACTTC
>-|TRBJ2-1|TRBV24-1|-
CATSDLDSNNEQFF
TGTGCCACCAGTGATTTGGACAGCAACAATGAGCAGTTCTTC
>TRBD1|TRBJ2-7|TRBV2|-
CASRDLGQDYEQYF
TGTGCCAGCAGGGATCTGGGACAGGATTACGAGCAGTACTTC
>-|TRBJ1-4|TRBV5-1|-
CASSQGRGTNEKLFF
TGCGCCAGCAGCCAGGGGAGGGGGACTAATGAAAAACTGTTTTTT
>-|TRBJ2-7|TRBV20-1|-
CSASYVYEQYF
TGCAGTGCTAGCTACGTTTACGAGCAGTACTTC
>TRBD2|TRBJ2-2|TRBV12-3/TRBV12-4|few
CASSFSGGSNTGELFF
TGTGCCAGCAGTTTTTCCGGGGGGTCAAACACCGGGGAGCTGTTTTTT
>-|TRBJ1-2|TRBV24-1|-
CATSDLNGNYGYTF
TGTGCCACCAGTGATCTTAACGGGAACTATGGCTACACCTTC
>-|TRBJ1-5|TRBV5-1|-
CASSPGDNQPQHF
TGCGCCAGCAGCCCGGGGGACAATCAGCCCCAGCATTTT
>TRBD2|TRBJ2-1|TRBV4-3|many
CASSQKLAGDLTEQFF
TGCGCCAGCAGCCAAAAACTAGCGGGAGATCTTACTGAGCAGTTCTTC
>TRBD1|TRBJ2-1|TRBV11-3|-
CASSILQGDEQFF
TGTGCCAGCAGCATTCTACAGGGGGATGAGCAGTTCTTC
>TRBD1|TRBJ1-5|TRBV12-3/TRBV12-4|-
CASRLTGGGGQPQHF
TGTGCCAGCAGGCTAACAGGGGGCGGGGGTCAGCCCCAGCATTTT
>-|TRBJ2-3|TRBV5-1|few
CASSLDGLSTDTQYF
TGCGCCAGCAGCTTGGATGGACTTAGCACAGATACGCAGTATTTT
>TRBD2|TRBJ2-7|TRBV5-1|-
CASSPLTSGAYEQYF
TGCGCCAGCAGCCCCTTGACTAGCGGGGCCTACGAGCAGTACTTC
>-|TRBJ1-1|TRBV12-3/TRBV12-4|-
CASSSSGGRGTEAFF
TGTGCCAGCAGTTCTAGCGGGGGGCGCGGCACTGAAGCTTTCTTT
>-|TRBJ2-2|TRBV7-9|-
CASVTGVNTGELFF
TGTGCCAGCGTCACGGGGGTGAACACCGGGGAGCTGTTTTTT
>TRBD2|TRBJ2-7|TRBV20-1|-
CSARRAGTSVYEQYF
TGCAGTGCTAGGCGGGCGGGGACTAGCGTCTACGAGCAGTACTTC
>-|TRBJ2-1|TRBV6-1|-
CASSEAETGRGYEQFF
TGTGCCAGCAGTGAAGCGGAGACAGGGAGGGGATATGAGCAGTTCTTC
>-|TRBJ2-2|TRBV24-1|few
CATSDTRRASTGELFF
TGTGCCACCAGTGATACGAGGAGGGCGTCCACCGGGGAGCTGTTTTTT
>-|TRBJ2-7|TRBV29-1|few
CSVEWVGVSPYEQYF
TGCAGCGTTGAATGGGTGGGAGTGTCCCCTTACGAGCAGTACTTC
>TRBD2|TRBJ2-2|TRBV5-1|few
CASRKLAGGRNPGELFF
TGCGCCAGCCGCAAACTAGCGGGGGGGCGAAACCCCGGGGAGCTGTTTTTT
>-|TRBJ2-5|TRBV2|few
CASGEARQQETQYF
TGTGCCAGCGGGGAGGCTAGACAACAAGAGACCCAGTACTTC
>TRBD2|TRBJ2-1|TRBV7-9|-
CASSYLAGEGYNEQFF
TGTGCCAGCAGCTATTTAGCGGGAGAAGGCTACAATGAGCAGTTCTTC
>-|TRBJ1-2|TRBV4-1|-
CASSQGWMGRQPRSHGYTF
TGCGCCAGCAGCCAAGGCTGGATGGGACGTCAACCCCGGTCCCATGGCTACACCTTC
>-|TRBJ1-1|TRBV2|-
CASRTDRVTEAFF
TGTGCCAGCAGGACAGATAGGGTCACTGAAGCTTTCTTT
>-|TRBJ2-5|TRBV7-9|-
CASSSSSETQYF
TGTGCCAGCAGCTCCTCCTCAGAGACCCAGTACTTC
>TRBD1|TRBJ1-5|TRBV7-6|-
CASSQRTGPNQPQHF
TGTGCCAGCAGCCAAAGGACAGGGCCCAATCAGCCCCAGCATTTT
>-|TRBJ1-1|TRBV7-3|-
CASSSRSQSRVTEAFF
TGTGCCAGCAGCTCCCGGTCGCAATCACGGGTTACTGAAGCTTTCTTT
>TRBD2|TRBJ2-7|TRBV6-2/TRBV6-3|-
CASSYGSGTAYEQYF
TGTGCCAGCAGTTACGGTAGCGGGACGGCCTACGAGCAGTACTTC
>-|TRBJ1-1|TRBV25-1|few
CASSQGATEAFF
TGTGCCAGCAGTCAGGGCGCCACTGAAGCTTTCTTT
>-|TRBJ2-2|TRBV12-3/TRBV12-4|few
CASSFGLLSGASGELFF
TGTGCCAGCAGTTTCGGCCTACTAAGTGGAGCCAGCGGGGAGCTGTTTTTT
>TRBD2|TRBJ2-7|TRBV6-1|-
CAGSRGGAGAYEQYF
TGTGCCGGCAGCCGGGGGGGAGCGGGAGCCTACGAGCAGTACTTC
>-|TRBJ1-3|TRBV12-3/TRBV12-4|-
CASSNGPGLGDTIYF
TGTGCCAGCAGCAACGGACCGGGACTTGGGGACACCATATATTTT
>TRBD1|TRBJ2-1|TRBV12-3/TRBV12-4|-
CASSLGQGGHEQFF
TGTGCCAGCAGTTTGGGACAGGGAGGTCATGAGCAGTTCTTC
>-|TRBJ1-1|TRBV15|-
CATSRDNSGTTEAFF
TGTGCCACCAGCAGAGATAATTCCGGGACCACTGAAGCTTTCTTT
>-|TRBJ2-3|TRBV20-1|-
CSVRQGYLGTQYF
TGCAGTGTTCGCCAGGGGTACCTGGGTACGCAGTATTTT
>-|TRBJ2-7|TRBV7-9|-
CASSANTGTPYEQYF
TGTGCCAGCAGCGCAAACACCGGGACACCTTACGAGCAGTACTTC
>TRBD2|TRBJ2-7|TRBV7-2|-
CASSLGERGPYEQYF
TGTGCCAGCAGCTTAGGAGAGCGGGGACCCTACGAGCAGTACTTC
>-|TRBJ2-3|TRBV6-5|-
CASSSQLWDKLVTDTQYF
TGTGCCAGCAGTTCCCAGCTTTGGGACAAACTTGTGACAGATACGCAGTATTTT
>TRBD1|TRBJ2-2|TRBV28|-
CASSTRTGSVDTGELFF
TGTGCCAGCAGTACCCGGACAGGGTCGGTGGACACCGGGGAGCTGTTTTTT
>-|TRBJ2-7|TRBV5-5|few
CASSPGQSLAYEQYF
TGTGCCAGCAGCCCCGGACAGTCTTTGGCCTACGAGCAGTACTTC
>-|TRBJ2-5|TRBV27|-
CASSYGAGETQYF
TGTGCCAGCAGTTACGGGGCCGGGGAGACCCAGTACTTC
>-|TRBJ2-3|TRBV9|-
CASSGHTDTQYF
TGTGCCAGCAGCGGACACACAGATACGCAGTATTTT
>TRBD1|TRBJ2-7|TRBV12-3/TRBV12-4|few
CASRADRGSYEQYF
TGTGCCAGCAGAGCCGACAGGGGATCCTACGAGCAGTACTTC
>TRBD2|TRBJ2-3|TRBV30|-
CAWSVWGGGGGDTQYF
TGTGCCTGGAGTGTCTGGGGCGGGGGGGGCGGAGATACGCAGTATTTT
>TRBD2|TRBJ2-1|TRBV6-2/TRBV6-3|-
CASSTLAGIGNEQFF
TGTGCCAGCAGCACACTAGCGGGAATAGGCAATGAGCAGTTCTTC
>-|TRBJ2-1|TRBV3-1|-
CASSHGLLPLYEQFF
TGTGCCAGCAGCCACGGACTCCTACCCCTCTATGAGCAGTTCTTC
>TRBD2|TRBJ2-7|TRBV29-1|-
CSVDSGVAYEQYF
TGCAGCGTTGACAGCGGGGTGGCCTACGAGCAGTACTTC